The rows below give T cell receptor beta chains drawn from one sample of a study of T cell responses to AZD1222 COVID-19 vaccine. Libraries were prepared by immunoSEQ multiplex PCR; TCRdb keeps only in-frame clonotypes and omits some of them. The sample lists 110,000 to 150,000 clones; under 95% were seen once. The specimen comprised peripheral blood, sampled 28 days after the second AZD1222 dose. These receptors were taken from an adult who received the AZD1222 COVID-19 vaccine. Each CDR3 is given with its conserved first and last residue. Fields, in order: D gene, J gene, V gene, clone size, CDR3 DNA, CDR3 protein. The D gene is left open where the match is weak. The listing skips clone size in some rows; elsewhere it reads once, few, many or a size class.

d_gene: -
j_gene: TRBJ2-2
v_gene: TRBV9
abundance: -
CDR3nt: TGTGCCAGCAGCGGCACCGGGGAGCTGTTTTTT
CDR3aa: CASSGTGELFF

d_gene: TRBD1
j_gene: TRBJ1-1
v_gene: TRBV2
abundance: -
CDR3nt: TGTGCCAGCAGTCGACAGGGGTCGGACACTGAAGCTTTCTTT
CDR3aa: CASSRQGSDTEAFF

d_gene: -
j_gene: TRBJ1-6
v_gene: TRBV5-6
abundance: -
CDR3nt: TGTGCCAGCAGCACCCTGGGGGGGCCCCTCCACTTT
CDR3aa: CASSTLGGPLHF

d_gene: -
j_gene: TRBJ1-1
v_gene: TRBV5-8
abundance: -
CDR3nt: TGTGCCAGCAGCTTGGTGATGAACACTGAAGCTTTCTTT
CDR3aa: CASSLVMNTEAFF

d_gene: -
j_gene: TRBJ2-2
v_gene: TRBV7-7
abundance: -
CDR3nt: TGTGCCAGCAGCACGAACGTGGGGACCGGGGAGCTGTTTTTT
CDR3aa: CASSTNVGTGELFF

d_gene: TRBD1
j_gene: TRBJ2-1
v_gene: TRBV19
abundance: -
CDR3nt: TGTGCCAGTAGTATCTCAGGGGGCCTTTTCGGTGAGCAGTTCTTC
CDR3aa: CASSISGGLFGEQFF

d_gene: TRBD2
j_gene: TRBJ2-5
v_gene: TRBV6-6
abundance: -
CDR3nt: TGTGCCAGCAGCCGAGGACTAGCGGGAGGACAAGAGACCCAGTACTTC
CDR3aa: CASSRGLAGGQETQYF

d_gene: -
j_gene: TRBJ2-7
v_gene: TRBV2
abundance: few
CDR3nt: TGTGCCAGCAGTACCACCTACGAGCAGTACTTC
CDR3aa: CASSTTYEQYF

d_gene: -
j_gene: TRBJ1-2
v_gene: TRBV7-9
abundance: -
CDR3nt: TGTGCCAGCAGCTTACACAGGGAAACGGTTGGCTACACCTTC
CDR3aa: CASSLHRETVGYTF

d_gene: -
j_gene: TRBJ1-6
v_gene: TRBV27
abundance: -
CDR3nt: TGTGCCAGCAGTCCAACCGATTCACCCCTCCACTTT
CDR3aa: CASSPTDSPLHF

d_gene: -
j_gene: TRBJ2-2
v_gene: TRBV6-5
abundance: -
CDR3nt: TGTGCCAGCAGTTACGAGGGGGGGTTGTTTTTT
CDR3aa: CASSYEGGLFF

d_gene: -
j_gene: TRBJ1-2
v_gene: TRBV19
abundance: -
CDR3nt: TGTGCCAGTAGTATCTCCGGGACGGCGAATGGCTACACCTTC
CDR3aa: CASSISGTANGYTF

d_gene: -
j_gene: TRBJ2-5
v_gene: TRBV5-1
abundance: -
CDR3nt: TGCGCCAGCAGCTTGGCTGGCAGGCAAGAGACCCAGTACTTC
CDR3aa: CASSLAGRQETQYF

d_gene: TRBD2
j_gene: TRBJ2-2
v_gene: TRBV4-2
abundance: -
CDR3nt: TGTGCCAGCAGCCAACCGAGCGGGGGGGGCCCCGGGGAGCTGTTTTTT
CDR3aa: CASSQPSGGGPGELFF

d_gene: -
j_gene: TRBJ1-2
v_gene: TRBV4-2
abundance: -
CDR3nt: TGTGCCAGCAGCGAGGGGCCCACACTAAACTATGGCTACACCTTC
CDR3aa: CASSEGPTLNYGYTF

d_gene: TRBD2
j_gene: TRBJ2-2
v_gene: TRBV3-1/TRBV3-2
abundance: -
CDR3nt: TGTGCCAGCAGAGGGAAGCGGGGCCACACCGGGGAGCTGTTTTTT
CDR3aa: CASRGKRGHTGELFF

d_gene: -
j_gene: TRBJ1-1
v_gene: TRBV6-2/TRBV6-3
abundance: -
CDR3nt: TGTGCCAGCAGTTACTCGAGAGCCCTGGGGACTGAAGCTTTCTTT
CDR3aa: CASSYSRALGTEAFF

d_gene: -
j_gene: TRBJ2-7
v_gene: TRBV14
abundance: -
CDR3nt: TGTGCCAGCAGCCAGCTACAGGGTAGAGGTTACGAGCAGTACTTC
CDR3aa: CASSQLQGRGYEQYF

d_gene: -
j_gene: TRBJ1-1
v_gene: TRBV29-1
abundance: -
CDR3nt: TGCAGCGGCCAGAGGGCGGGGGTTCGGACTGAAGCTTTCTTT
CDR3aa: CSGQRAGVRTEAFF

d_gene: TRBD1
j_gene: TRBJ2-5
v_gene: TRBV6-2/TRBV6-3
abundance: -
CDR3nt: TGTGCCAGCAGTCACGACAGGGTTGGGGAGACCCAGTACTTC
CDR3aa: CASSHDRVGETQYF

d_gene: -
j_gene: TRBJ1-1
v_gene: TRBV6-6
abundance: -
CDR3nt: TGTGCCAGCAGTTCCCAGGGAGTAGGCACTGAAGCTTTCTTT
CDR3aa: CASSSQGVGTEAFF

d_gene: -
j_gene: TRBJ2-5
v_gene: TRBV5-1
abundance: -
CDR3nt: TGCGCCAGCAGCTTGGAAGGGACTTCCTACGGGGAGACCCAGTACTTC
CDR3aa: CASSLEGTSYGETQYF

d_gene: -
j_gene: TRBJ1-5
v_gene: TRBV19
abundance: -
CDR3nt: TGTGCCAGTAGTACTTACCGTCAGCCCCAGCATTTT
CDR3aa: CASSTYRQPQHF

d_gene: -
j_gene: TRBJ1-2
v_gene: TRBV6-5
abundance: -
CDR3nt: TGTGCCAGCAGTTACGACACCGCCCGGAGTGATGGCTACACCTTC
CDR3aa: CASSYDTARSDGYTF

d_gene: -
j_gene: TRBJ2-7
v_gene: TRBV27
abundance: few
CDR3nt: TGTGCCAGCAGTTTAGTGGGACGGAGCGGATACGAGCAGTACTTC
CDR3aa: CASSLVGRSGYEQYF

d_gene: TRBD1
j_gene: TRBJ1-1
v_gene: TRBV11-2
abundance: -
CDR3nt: TGTGCCAGCAGCCCTACAGGGGGCACTGAAGCTTTCTTT
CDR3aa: CASSPTGGTEAFF

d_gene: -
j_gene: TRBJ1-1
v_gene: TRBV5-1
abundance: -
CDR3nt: TGCGCCAGCAGCTTCAACGAGGGGGGCACTGAAGCTTTCTTT
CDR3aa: CASSFNEGGTEAFF